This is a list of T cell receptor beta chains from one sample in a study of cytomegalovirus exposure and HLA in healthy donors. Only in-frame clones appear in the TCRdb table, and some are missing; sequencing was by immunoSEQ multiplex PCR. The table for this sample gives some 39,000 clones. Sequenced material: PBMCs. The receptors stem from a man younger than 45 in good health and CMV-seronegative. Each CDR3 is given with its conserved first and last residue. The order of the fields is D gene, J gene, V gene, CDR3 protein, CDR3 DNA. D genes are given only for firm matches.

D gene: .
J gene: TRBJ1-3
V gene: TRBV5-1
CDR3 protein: CASSVPAESSGNTIYF
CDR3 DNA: TGCGCCAGCAGCGTCCCCGCAGAATCCTCTGGAAACACCATATATTTT

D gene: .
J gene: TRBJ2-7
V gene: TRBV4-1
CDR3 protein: CASSQANTAAYEQYF
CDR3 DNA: TGCGCCAGCAGCCAAGCTAATACAGCCGCCTACGAGCAGTACTTC

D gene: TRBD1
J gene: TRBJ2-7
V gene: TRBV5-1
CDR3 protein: CATKTGTGGDEQYF
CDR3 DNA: TGCGCCACCAAGACCGGGACAGGGGGGGACGAGCAGTACTTC

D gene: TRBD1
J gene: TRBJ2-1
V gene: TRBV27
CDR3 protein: CASSPYGTGSPDRPFF
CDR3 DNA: TGTGCCAGCAGTCCCTATGGGACAGGATCGCCCGACCGTCCGTTCTTC

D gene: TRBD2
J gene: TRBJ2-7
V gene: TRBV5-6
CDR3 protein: CASSLTSGNYEQYF
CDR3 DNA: TGTGCCAGCAGCTTAACTAGCGGGAACTACGAGCAGTACTTC

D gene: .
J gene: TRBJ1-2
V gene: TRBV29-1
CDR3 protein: CSVERGSGIQGYTF
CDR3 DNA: TGCAGCGTTGAAAGGGGGAGTGGAATCCAAGGCTACACCTTC

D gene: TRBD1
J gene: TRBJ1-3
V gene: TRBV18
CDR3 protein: CASSPDRNSGNTIYF
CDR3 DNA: TGTGCCAGCTCACCGGACAGGAACTCTGGAAACACCATATATTTT

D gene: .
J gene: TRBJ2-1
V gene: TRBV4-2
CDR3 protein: CASSQEGLSPYNEQFF
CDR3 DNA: TGTGCCAGCAGCCAAGAAGGACTGAGTCCCTACAATGAGCAGTTCTTC

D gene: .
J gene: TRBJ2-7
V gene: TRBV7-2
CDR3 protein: CASSLRGGAGHEQYF
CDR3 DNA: TGTGCCAGCAGCTTAAGAGGGGGGGCGGGGCACGAGCAGTACTTC

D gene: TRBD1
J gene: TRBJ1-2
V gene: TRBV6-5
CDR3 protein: CASSAAGTGGGYTF
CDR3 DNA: TGTGCCAGCAGTGCCGCCGGGACAGGGGGAGGCTACACCTTC

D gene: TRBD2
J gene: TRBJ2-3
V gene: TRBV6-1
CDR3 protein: CASTVTSGAPDTQYF
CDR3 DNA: TGTGCCAGCACAGTAACTAGCGGGGCCCCAGATACGCAGTATTTT

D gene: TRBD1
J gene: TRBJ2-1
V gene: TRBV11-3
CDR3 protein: CASSPGQVNEQFF
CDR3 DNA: TGTGCCAGCAGCCCGGGACAGGTCAATGAGCAGTTCTTC

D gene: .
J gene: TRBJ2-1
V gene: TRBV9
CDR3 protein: CASSPPPPRADNEQFF
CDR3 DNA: TGTGCCAGCAGCCCTCCCCCGCCCAGGGCCGACAATGAGCAGTTCTTC

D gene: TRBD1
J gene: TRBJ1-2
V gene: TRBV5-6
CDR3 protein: CASSGTDRANYGYTF
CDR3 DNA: TGTGCCAGCAGCGGGACAGACCGGGCTAACTATGGCTACACCTTC

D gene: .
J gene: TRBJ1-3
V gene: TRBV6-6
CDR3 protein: CASMTGSGNTIYF
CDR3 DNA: TGTGCCAGTATGACAGGCTCGGGAAACACCATATATTTT

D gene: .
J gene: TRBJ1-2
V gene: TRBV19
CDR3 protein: CATLMGGADYGYTF
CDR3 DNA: TGTGCCACCCTCATGGGAGGTGCGGACTATGGCTACACCTTC

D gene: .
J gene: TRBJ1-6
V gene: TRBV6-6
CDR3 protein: CASSGWGEGNSPLHF
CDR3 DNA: TGTGCCAGCAGTGGTTGGGGGGAAGGTAATTCACCCCTCCACTTT

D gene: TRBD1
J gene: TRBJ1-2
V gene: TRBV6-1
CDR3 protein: CASSERGTGGGYTF
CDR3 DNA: TGTGCCAGCAGTGAACGTGGGACAGGGGGTGGCTACACCTTC

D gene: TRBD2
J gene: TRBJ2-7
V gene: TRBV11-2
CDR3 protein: CASSPTPATSGHLEQYF
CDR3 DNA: TGTGCCAGCAGCCCCACCCCTGCAACTAGCGGGCACCTCGAGCAGTACTTC

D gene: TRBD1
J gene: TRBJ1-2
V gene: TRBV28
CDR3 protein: CASSFGGQGEYGYTF
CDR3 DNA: TGTGCCAGCAGTTTCGGGGGACAGGGGGAATATGGCTACACCTTC

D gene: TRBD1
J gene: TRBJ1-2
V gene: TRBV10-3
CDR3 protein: CASRKSQGAGGYGYTF
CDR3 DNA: TGTGCCAGCAGGAAGTCACAGGGGGCAGGTGGCTATGGCTACACCTTC

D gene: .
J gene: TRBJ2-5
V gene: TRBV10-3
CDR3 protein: CATGSGTTQETQYF
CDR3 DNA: TGTGCCACAGGGTCCGGGACAACTCAAGAGACCCAGTACTTC

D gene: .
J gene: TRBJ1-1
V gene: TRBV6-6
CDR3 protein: CASKREEPLSTEAFF
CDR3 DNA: TGTGCCAGCAAAAGAGAGGAACCGCTTAGCACTGAAGCTTTCTTT

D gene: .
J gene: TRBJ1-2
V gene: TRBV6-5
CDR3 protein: CASSYSPDRLSGRYTF
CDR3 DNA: TGTGCCAGCAGTTACAGCCCGGACAGATTATCTGGACGCTACACCTTC

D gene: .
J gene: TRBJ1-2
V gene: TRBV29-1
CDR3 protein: CSVEYKGYTF
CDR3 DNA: TGCAGCGTTGAATATAAAGGCTACACCTTC

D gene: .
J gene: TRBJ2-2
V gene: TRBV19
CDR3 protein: CASTNRRTGRAGELFF
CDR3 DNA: TGTGCCAGTACCAATAGGCGGACAGGGAGGGCCGGGGAGCTGTTTTTT

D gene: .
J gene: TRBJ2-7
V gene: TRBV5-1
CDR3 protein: CASSPEGETYEQYF
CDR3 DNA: TGCGCCAGCAGCCCCGAAGGGGAAACCTACGAGCAGTACTTC

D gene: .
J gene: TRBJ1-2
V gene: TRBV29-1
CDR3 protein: CSVVANFYGYTF
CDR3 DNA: TGCAGCGTTGTCGCGAACTTCTATGGCTACACCTTC

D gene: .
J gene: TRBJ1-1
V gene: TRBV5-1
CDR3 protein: CASSLDGQGEYTVAFF
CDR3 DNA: TGCGCCAGCAGCTTGGACGGCCAGGGTGAATATACAGTAGCTTTCTTT

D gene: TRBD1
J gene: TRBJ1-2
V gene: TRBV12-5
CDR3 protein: CASGLVPGTGGLSPYGYTF
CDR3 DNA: TGTGCTAGTGGTTTGGTACCTGGGACAGGGGGACTTTCCCCCTATGGCTACACCTTC